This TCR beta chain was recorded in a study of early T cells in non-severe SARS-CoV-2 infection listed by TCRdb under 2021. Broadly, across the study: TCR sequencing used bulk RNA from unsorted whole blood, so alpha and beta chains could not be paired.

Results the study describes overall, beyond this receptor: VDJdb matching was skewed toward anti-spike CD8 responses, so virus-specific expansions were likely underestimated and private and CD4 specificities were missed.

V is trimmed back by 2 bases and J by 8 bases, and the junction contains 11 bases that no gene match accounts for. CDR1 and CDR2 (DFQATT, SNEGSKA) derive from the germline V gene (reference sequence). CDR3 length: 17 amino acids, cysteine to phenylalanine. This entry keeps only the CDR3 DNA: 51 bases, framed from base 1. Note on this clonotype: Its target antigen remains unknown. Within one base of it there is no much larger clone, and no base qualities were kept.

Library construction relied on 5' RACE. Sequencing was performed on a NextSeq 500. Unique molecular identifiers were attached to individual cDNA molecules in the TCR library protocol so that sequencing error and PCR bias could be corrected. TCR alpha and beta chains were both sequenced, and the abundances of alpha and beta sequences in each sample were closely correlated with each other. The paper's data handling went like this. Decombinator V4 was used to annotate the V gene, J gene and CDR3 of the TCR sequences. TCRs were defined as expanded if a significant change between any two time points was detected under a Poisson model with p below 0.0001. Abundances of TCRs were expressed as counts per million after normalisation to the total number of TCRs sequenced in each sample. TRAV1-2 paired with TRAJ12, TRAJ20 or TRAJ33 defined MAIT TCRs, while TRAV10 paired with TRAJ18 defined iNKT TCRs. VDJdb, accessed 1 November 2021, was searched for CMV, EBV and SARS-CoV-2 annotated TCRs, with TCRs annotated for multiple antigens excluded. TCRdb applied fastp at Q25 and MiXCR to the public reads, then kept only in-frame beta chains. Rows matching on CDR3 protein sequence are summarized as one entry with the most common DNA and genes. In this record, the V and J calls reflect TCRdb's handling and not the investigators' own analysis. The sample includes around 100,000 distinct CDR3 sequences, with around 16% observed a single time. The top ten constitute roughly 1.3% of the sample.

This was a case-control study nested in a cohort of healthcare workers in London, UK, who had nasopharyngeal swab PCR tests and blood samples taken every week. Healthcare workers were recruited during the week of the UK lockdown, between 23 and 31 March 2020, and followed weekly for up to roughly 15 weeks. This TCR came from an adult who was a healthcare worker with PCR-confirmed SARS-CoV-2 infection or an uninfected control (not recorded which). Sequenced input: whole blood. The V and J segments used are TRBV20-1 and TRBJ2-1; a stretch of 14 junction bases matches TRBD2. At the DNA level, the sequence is TGCAGTGCTAGATTCCCGGGACTAGCGGGAGAGAAGCATGAGCAGTTCTTC. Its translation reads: CSARFPGLAGEKHEQFF.